This TCR beta chain derives from a study of blood T cell repertoires in COVID-19. The protocol was immunoSEQ multiplex PCR, while the TCRdb copy is restricted to in-frame clones and leaves out a portion. Among about 62,000 clones listed, roughly 88% were seen once. V trimming: 3 bases; J trimming: 7 bases; junction bases outside the gene matches: 7. Germline values: CDR1 SQVTM, CDR2 ANQGSEA. The CDR3 totals 14 residues. The count of this clone is one. The receptor was isolated from an elderly woman with acute or convalescent COVID-19. The V gene is TRBV29-1, the J gene TRBJ1-1; TRBD1 matches at 11 bases. The specimen was peripheral blood. For the CDR3, the DNA is TGCAGCGTTGAGATGGGACAGGGGGTCGGTGAAGCTTTCTTT. This translates into CSVEMGQGVGEAFF.